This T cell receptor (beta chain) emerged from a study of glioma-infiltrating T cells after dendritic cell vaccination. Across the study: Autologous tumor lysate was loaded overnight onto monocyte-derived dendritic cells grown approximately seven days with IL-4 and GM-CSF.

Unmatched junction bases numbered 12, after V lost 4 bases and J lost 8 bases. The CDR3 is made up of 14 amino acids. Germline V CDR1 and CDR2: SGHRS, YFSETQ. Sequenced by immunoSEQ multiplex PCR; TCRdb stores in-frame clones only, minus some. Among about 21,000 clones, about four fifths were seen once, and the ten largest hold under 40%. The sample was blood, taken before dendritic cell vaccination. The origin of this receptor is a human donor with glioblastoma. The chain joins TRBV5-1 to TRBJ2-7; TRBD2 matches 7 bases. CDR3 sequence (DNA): TGCGCCAGCAGCCCCGGACTAGACCGTACTCAGCAGTACTTC. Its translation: CASSPGLDRTQQYF.